One sample yielded the 32 T cell receptor beta chains listed below, sequenced in a study of tumor-infiltrating lymphocytes in primary liver carcinoma. The investigators made TCR beta cDNA from approximately 0.5 ug total RNA, using a constant-region primer. A slightly modified ARM-PCR protocol with three nested multiplex PCR rounds produced these TCR beta libraries. Rounds one and two of PCR, each of around 9 cycles, were primed with TRBV1-TRBV30 forward primers and a C-beta reverse primer. TCRdb fed the multiplex PCR reads into MiXCR, producing one record per CDR3 protein. The repertoire includes more than 60,000 distinct CDR3 sequences, roughly 69% of them detected once, and 25% to 35% sits in the top ten. Scientists recovered RNA and DNA together from around 18-30 mg of unsorted bulk tissue. Material: liver tumor tissue from sampling region 4. Subset reported: tumor region T4, right-lateral pole. Receptors originate from a middle-aged man with primary liver carcinoma and hepatitis B virus infection.

Turning to this clonotype: One junction end does not reproduce the germline sequence, and a read error may be involved. V usage is TRBV11-2 and J usage is TRBJ2-7; D may be TRBD1 (5 bases). This CDR3 comprises 12 residues. In germline, CDR1 is SGHAT, CDR2 FQNNGV. CDR3 in amino acids: CASSLLWGKQYF. The CDR3 DNA reads as TGTGCTAGCAGCCTCCTGTGGGGCAAGCAGTATTTC.

With regard to this clonotype: The missing conserved phenylalanine or tryptophan at the end of this CDR3 makes a read error likely. This rearrangement joins TRBV12-3 or TRBV12-4 to TRBJ2-7; TRBD2 matches 7 bases. This CDR3 is 14 amino acids long. The CDR3 coding sequence is TGTGCCAGCAGCCGTAGCGGGTCCTCCTACGAACAGTACTCC. It translates to CASSRSGSSYEQYS.

Ten or more counts support this clonotype. The gene calls are TRBV28 and TRBJ1-4, with D perhaps matching TRBD1 (5 bases). Trimming removed 7 bases from V and 0 bases from J, with 9 bases in between. Germline V gene lookup returns CDR1 MDHEN and CDR2 SYDVKM. The CDR3 has 14 amino acids. The chain's CDR3 is CASTSGATNEKLFF. As DNA, the CDR3 is TGTGCCAGCACCTCGGGGGCAACTAATGAAAAACTGTTTTTT.

The sample holds many counts of this clonotype. The chain employs TRBV29-1 and TRBJ2-3, with D possibly being TRBD2 (6 bases). Germline lookup yields CDR1 SQVTM and CDR2 ANQGSEA. The ends were cut back, 5 bases at V and 5 bases at J, with 17 bases in the middle. The CDR3 is 14 residues long. CDR3 sequence (DNA): TGCAGCGTTCTTCTTCCGGGAGTGGTAGATACGCAGTATTTT. Amino acids: CSVLLPGVVDTQYF.

As regards this clonotype: The junction departs from the called germline gene at one end, perhaps through a read error. The chain joins TRBV11-2 to TRBJ2-3; D is uncertain. The CDR3 is 12 residues long. Germline loops: CDR1 SGHAT, CDR2 FQNNGV. The CDR3 DNA reads TGTGCCAGCACCCTATTGATAGATAGGCAGTATTTT. Residues: CASTLLIDRQYF.

This clonotype has ten or more counts. The rearrangement joins TRBV6-2 or TRBV6-3 to TRBJ2-1; a possible D gene is TRBD1 (6 bases). The V and J ends lost 7 bases and 4 bases respectively, with 14 bases between them. Germline lookup yields CDR1 MNHEY and CDR2 SVGEGT. The CDR3 totals 14 residues. CDR3 in amino acids: CASTRGPLYNEQFF. The CDR3 region has the DNA TGTGCCAGCACCAGGGGCCCTCTTTACAATGAGCAGTTCTTC.

Comment on this clonotype: Since the CDR3 does not end with the conserved phenylalanine or tryptophan, this likely comes from a read error. The DNA is omitted, as the CDR3 cannot be located on it reliably, and the CDR3 follows TCRdb's listing. V and J are TRBV4-1 and TRBJ1-1; TRBD1, the table's D call, was not compared with the DNA. Inclusive of both ends, the CDR3 amounts to 15 amino acids. Germline assignment: CDR1 MGHRA and CDR2 YSYEKL. The CDR3 here is CACSQLRGGDTEVFS.

Ten or more counts support this clonotype. The chain joins TRBV7-8 to TRBJ1-1, with 12 bases matching TRBD1. The germline V gene encodes CDR1 SGHVS and CDR2 FQNEAQ. V lost 1 base to trimming and J lost 3 bases; unmatched junction nucleotides: 6. The CDR3 is 17 residues long. CDR3 sequence reads: CASSLGGQGAGDTEAFF. The CDR3 coding sequence is TGTGCCAGCAGCTTAGGGGGACAGGGGGCTGGGGACACTGAAGCTTTCTTT.

Points on this clonotype: The junction shows a germline mismatch at one end, possibly a read error. This chain uses TRBV11-1 with TRBJ2-3, with 9 positions matching TRBD2. Germline V CDR1 and CDR2: SGHAT, FQDESV (reference sequence). CDR3 length equals 16 residues. The CDR3 DNA is TGTGTCAGCAGCCTCGGGACTAGCACACAAACAGTTACACAGTATTTT. It yields the protein CVSSLGTSTQTVTQYF.

This clonotype has at least ten counts. The V call is TRBV28, the J call TRBJ2-7, with 9 bases aligning to TRBD1. There are 14 residues in the CDR3. V was clipped by 2 bases and J by 3 bases; unmatched bases: 2. Looked up from germline, CDR1 is MDHEN and CDR2 is SYDVKM. The CDR3 coding sequence is TGTGCCAGCAGTTTAAACAGGGGGCTCTACGAGCAGTACTTC. It is translated as CASSLNRGLYEQYF.

This clonotype is medium-sized. V gene TRBV28 combines with J gene TRBJ1-6; TRBD1 matches 8 bases. Germline lookup yields CDR1 MDHEN and CDR2 SYDVKM. CDR3 size: 15 residues. Germline trimming cut 4 bases from V and 7 bases from J; bases unmatched to any gene: 6. The CDR3 region is CASSSGGEGNSPLHF. Written as DNA, the CDR3 is TGTGCCAGCAGTTCAGGGGGCGAAGGAAATTCACCCCTCCACTTT.

This clonotype was observed a handful of times. This could be a read error, since a much larger clone is one nucleotide away. The V call is TRBV29-1, the J call TRBJ2-3; unclear D gene. The germline CDR1 and CDR2 sequences are SQVTM and ANQGSEA. CDR3 length: 13 amino acids. V was clipped by 3 bases and J by 5 bases, with 12 bases between them. CDR3 protein: CSVDVGQRDTQYF. The CDR3 DNA is TGCAGCGTTGATGTCGGGCAGAGAGATACGCAGTATTTT.

Of note for this clonotype: The junction departs from germline at one end; a sequencing error may be responsible. The rearrangement joins TRBV6-5 to TRBJ2-3, with 8 bases lining up with TRBD1. CDR3 length equals 15 residues. Germline V gene data show CDR1 as MNHEY and CDR2 as SVGAGI. Written as DNA, the CDR3 is TGCGCCAGCAGACCCGGGACAGGCAATTACGATATGCAGTATTTT. Translation: CASRPGTGNYDMQYF.

This clonotype was found many times. V is TRBV5-4 and J is TRBJ2-3; no reliable D call. The CDR3 has 15 residues. Germline V lookup: CDR1 SGHNT, CDR2 YYREEE (reference sequence). The V end lost 0 bases, the J end lost 1 base, and 9 bases lay between the germline ends. The CDR3 bases are TGTGCCAGCAGCTTGGCGCTGGTAGGCACAGATACGCAGTATTTT. As protein: CASSLALVGTDTQYF.

This clonotype showed up just once. No conserved phenylalanine or tryptophan ends this CDR3, so it is likely a read error. The chain uses TRBV12-3 or TRBV12-4 and TRBJ1-2; unclear D gene. The CDR3 length is 12 residues. V gave up 3 bases and J gave up 2 bases, with 4 bases separating them. CDR3 bases: TGTGCCAGCAGTTTTGGGAACTATGGCTACACCCTC. Protein sequence: CASSFGNYGYTL.

This clonotype has only a few counts. A junction end diverges from the germline sequence, so it may reflect a read error. The J gene is TRBJ2-1, the V gene TRBV29-1; D possibly corresponds to TRBD2 (6 bases). The CDR3 has 15 residues. CDR1 and CDR2 from the germline V gene are SQVTM and ANQGSEA. CDR3: CSVEDPGSAYNEQSF. The CDR3, as DNA: TGCAGCGTTGAAGATCCCGGGAGCGCCTATAATGAGCAGTCCTTC.

This clonotype appeared once. The chain carries TRBV18 and TRBJ2-7, with 10 bases aligning to TRBD1. The junction had 3 bases not matched to a gene; V was cut back by 0 bases and J by 4 bases. From germline, CDR1 is KGHSH and CDR2 LQKENI. CDR3 length: 15 amino acids. In DNA form, the CDR3 reads TGTGCCAGCTCACCACCGAGGGGACAGGGGTACGAGCAGTACTTC. Its translation: CASSPPRGQGYEQYF.

Worth noting for this clonotype: At one end, the junction sequence differs from germline, possibly due to a read error. The chain employs TRBV5-6 and TRBJ2-3, with TRBD2 identical over 7 bases. CDR1 and CDR2 from the germline V gene are SGHDT and YYEEEE. This CDR3 has 14 amino acids. Here the CDR3 DNA reads TGTGCCAACAGCTTTGGCGGGAGTACAGATACGCAGTATTTT. Translated, it gives CANSFGGSTDTQYF.

Points on this clonotype: One junction end disagrees with the germline gene, perhaps due to a read error. The chain carries TRBV29-1 and TRBJ2-3; D is unclear. The CDR3 covers 15 residues. Per germline, CDR1 SQVTM and CDR2 ANQGSEA. CDR3 nucleotides: TGCAGCGTTGCGTGGGTAGATGGCATAGGAGATATGCAGTATTTT. Translating gives CSVAWVDGIGDMQYF.

To note about this clonotype: A read error is possible here, since a much larger clone lies one base away. V usage is TRBV6-1 and J usage is TRBJ2-7; possibly TRBD2 for D (5 bases). The CDR3 has 13 residues. Trimming left V 3 bases short and J 5 bases short, with 11 bases between. CDR1 is MNHNS and CDR2 is SASEGT in the germline V gene. The DNA for the CDR3 is TGTGCCAGCAGTGAGCCCTCGGGGAACGAGCAGTACTTC. Its translation is CASSEPSGNEQYF.

With regard to this clonotype: Given the absence of the conserved phenylalanine or tryptophan at the CDR3 end, a read error is likely. The chain recombines TRBV11-2 with TRBJ2-1; possibly TRBD2 for D (5 bases). The CDR3 loop spans 12 amino acids. From germline, CDR1 is SGHAT and CDR2 FQNNGV. With 9 bases removed from V and 7 bases from J, the gap between germline ends came to 13 bases. CDR3 region: CASSISVNEQFL. CDR3 in DNA: TGTGCCAGTAGCATTAGCGTGAATGAGCAGTTCTTA.

This clonotype has ten or more counts. The chain joins TRBV7-9 to TRBJ2-5, with TRBD1 matching 10 bases. Looked up from germline, CDR1 is SEHNR and CDR2 is FQNEAQ (reference sequence). This CDR3 is built from 16 residues. With 4 bases clipped from V and 1 base from J, the junction kept 6 bases outside the gene matches. The DNA of the CDR3 is TGTGCCAGCAGCTCGGGGGACAGGGGACTCCAAGAGACCCAGTACTTC. Translation: CASSSGDRGLQETQYF.

In regard to this clonotype: The CDR3 carries no conserved terminal phenylalanine or tryptophan, so it likely arises from a read error. The V gene is TRBV14, the J gene TRBJ2-5; D uncertain. The germline V gene has CDR1 SGHDN and CDR2 FVKESK. The CDR3 totals 17 residues. This CDR3 is CANSQDHAPEFQETQYS. CDR3 DNA sequence: TGTGCCAACAGCCAAGACCACGCCCCGGAGTTCCAAGAGACCCAGTACTCC.

A note on this clonotype: At one end the junction does not follow the germline gene, possibly because of a read error. This chain uses TRBV29-1 with TRBJ2-2, with D tentatively TRBD2 (5 bases). The CDR3 sequence is 15 residues long. The germline CDR1 and CDR2 sequences are SQVTM and ANQGSEA. The CDR3 DNA sequence: TGCCGCGTTGAAGACGCCGTGGGAGCCCTCGGGGAGCTGTTTTTT. Translated, it gives CRVEDAVGALGELFF.

The V call is TRBV28, the J call TRBJ1-1, with TRBD1 matching over 7 bases. J gave up 8 bases and V 11 bases, and 11 bases lay outside the gene matches. Looked up from germline, CDR1 is MDHEN and CDR2 is SYDVKM. The CDR3 length is 12 residues. CDR3 sequence reads: CAGSTQGREAFF. CDR3 nucleotides: TGTGCCGGTAGTACACAGGGGAGGGAAGCTTTCTTT.

This clonotype was detected many times. This chain connects TRBV12-3 or TRBV12-4 to TRBJ1-2; D is uncertain. The V gene lost 3 bases and the J gene lost 2 bases, with 4 bases spanning the gap. This CDR3 has 12 residues. The CDR3 sequence: CASSFGNYGYTF. Written as DNA, the CDR3 is TGTGCCAGCAGTTTTGGAAACTATGGCTACACCTTC.

This chain joins TRBV4-2 and TRBJ2-4, with 9 nucleotides matching TRBD2. CDR3 length: 16 residues. Germline V gives CDR1 LGHNA, CDR2 YNFKEQ. Trimming removed 4 bases from V and 8 bases from J; junction bases left unmatched: 12. Written as DNA, the CDR3 is TGTGCCAGCAGCCTAGAATTAGCGGGAGCGCAGGACATTCAGTACTTC. It specifies CASSLELAGAQDIQYF.

For this clonotype: Without the conserved terminal phenylalanine or tryptophan, this CDR3 likely stems from a read error. The V call is TRBV6-5, the J call TRBJ2-7; TRBD2 might be the D (5 bases). In germline, CDR1 is MNHEY, CDR2 SVGAGI. This CDR3 is built from 14 residues. CDR3 nucleotide sequence: TGTGCCAGCAGTTATCAGGAGGACTCCTACGCGCAGTACCTC. This sequence encodes CASSYQEDSYAQYL.

This clonotype was observed at least ten times. This rearrangement joins TRBV5-6 to TRBJ1-1; weak D call: TRBD1 (6 bases). V lost 3 bases and J lost 5, with 23 bases in between. CDR1 SGHDT and CDR2 YYEEEE come from the germline V gene. This CDR3 comprises 17 residues. The CDR3 coding sequence is TGTGCCAGCAGCTATTTTGGGAGTGACAGGCGAAAAACTGAAGCTTTCTTT. Its protein product is CASSYFGSDRRKTEAFF.

This chain uses TRBV29-1 with TRBJ2-7, with D perhaps matching TRBD1 or TRBD2 (6 bases each). This CDR3 has 16 residues. CDR1 SQVTM and CDR2 ANQGSEA come from the germline V gene. V lost 3 bases and J lost 2, with 20 bases in between. The CDR3 is CSVDGTAGQGAYEQYF. CDR3 coding DNA: TGCAGCGTTGATGGGACTGCGGGACAAGGAGCCTACGAGCAGTACTTC.

This clonotype was seen ten or more times. The V and J genes are TRBV6-5 and TRBJ2-2; maybe TRBD2 (6 bases). Between the trimmed V and J ends, which lost 6 bases and 4 bases, there was a span of 12 bases. CDR3 length: 14 amino acids. In germline, CDR1 is MNHEY, CDR2 SVGAGI. CDR3 coding DNA: TGTGCCAGCAGGGGGGGTGGTCTCACCGGGGAGCTGTTTTTT. Amino acid sequence: CASRGGGLTGELFF.

The V gene is TRBV5-1, the J gene TRBJ2-7; 7 bases are a match to TRBD1. Germline trimming cut 2 bases from V and 3 bases from J; bases unmatched to any gene: 5. In germline, CDR1 is SGHRS, CDR2 YFSETQ. The CDR3 contains 14 residues. The CDR3 bases are TGCGCCAGCAGCTTCAGGAACAGGGGCTACGAGCAGTACTTC. Residues: CASSFRNRGYEQYF.